This record covers a single T cell receptor (beta chain). The antigen is not known. Each sample yielded at least 5 micrograms of PBMC total RNA. The sample is drawn from a study of blood T cells in healthy people across ages. Findings of the study overall: Diversity of TCR beta per million T cells declined in a roughly linear way with age. There were more naive CD4+ cells and higher diversity in long-lived donors than in aged donors.

For the second PCR, which ran for roughly 6 to 11 cycles, a sample-barcoded 5' primer and a J-beta primer mix were used. TCRdb redid the calling of the 5' RACE reads with MiXCR, one entry per CDR3 protein. This table holds roughly 2 million distinct CDR3 sequences, about 50% found once. Trimming took off 5 bases at V and 5 bases at J, with 18 bases between the two ends. Germline V gene sequence: CDR1 MDHEN, CDR2 SYDVKM. The CDR3 sequence is 15 residues long. Sequenced input: blood. This TCR was sampled from a woman between 40 and 55 years old in good health. V gene TRBV28 combines with J gene TRBJ1-2; the D gene is possibly TRBD1 (5 bases). The CDR3 is CASSLLRVGGYGYTF. For the CDR3, the DNA is TGTGCCAGCAGTCTTTTACGCGTTGGGGGATATGGCTACACCTTC.